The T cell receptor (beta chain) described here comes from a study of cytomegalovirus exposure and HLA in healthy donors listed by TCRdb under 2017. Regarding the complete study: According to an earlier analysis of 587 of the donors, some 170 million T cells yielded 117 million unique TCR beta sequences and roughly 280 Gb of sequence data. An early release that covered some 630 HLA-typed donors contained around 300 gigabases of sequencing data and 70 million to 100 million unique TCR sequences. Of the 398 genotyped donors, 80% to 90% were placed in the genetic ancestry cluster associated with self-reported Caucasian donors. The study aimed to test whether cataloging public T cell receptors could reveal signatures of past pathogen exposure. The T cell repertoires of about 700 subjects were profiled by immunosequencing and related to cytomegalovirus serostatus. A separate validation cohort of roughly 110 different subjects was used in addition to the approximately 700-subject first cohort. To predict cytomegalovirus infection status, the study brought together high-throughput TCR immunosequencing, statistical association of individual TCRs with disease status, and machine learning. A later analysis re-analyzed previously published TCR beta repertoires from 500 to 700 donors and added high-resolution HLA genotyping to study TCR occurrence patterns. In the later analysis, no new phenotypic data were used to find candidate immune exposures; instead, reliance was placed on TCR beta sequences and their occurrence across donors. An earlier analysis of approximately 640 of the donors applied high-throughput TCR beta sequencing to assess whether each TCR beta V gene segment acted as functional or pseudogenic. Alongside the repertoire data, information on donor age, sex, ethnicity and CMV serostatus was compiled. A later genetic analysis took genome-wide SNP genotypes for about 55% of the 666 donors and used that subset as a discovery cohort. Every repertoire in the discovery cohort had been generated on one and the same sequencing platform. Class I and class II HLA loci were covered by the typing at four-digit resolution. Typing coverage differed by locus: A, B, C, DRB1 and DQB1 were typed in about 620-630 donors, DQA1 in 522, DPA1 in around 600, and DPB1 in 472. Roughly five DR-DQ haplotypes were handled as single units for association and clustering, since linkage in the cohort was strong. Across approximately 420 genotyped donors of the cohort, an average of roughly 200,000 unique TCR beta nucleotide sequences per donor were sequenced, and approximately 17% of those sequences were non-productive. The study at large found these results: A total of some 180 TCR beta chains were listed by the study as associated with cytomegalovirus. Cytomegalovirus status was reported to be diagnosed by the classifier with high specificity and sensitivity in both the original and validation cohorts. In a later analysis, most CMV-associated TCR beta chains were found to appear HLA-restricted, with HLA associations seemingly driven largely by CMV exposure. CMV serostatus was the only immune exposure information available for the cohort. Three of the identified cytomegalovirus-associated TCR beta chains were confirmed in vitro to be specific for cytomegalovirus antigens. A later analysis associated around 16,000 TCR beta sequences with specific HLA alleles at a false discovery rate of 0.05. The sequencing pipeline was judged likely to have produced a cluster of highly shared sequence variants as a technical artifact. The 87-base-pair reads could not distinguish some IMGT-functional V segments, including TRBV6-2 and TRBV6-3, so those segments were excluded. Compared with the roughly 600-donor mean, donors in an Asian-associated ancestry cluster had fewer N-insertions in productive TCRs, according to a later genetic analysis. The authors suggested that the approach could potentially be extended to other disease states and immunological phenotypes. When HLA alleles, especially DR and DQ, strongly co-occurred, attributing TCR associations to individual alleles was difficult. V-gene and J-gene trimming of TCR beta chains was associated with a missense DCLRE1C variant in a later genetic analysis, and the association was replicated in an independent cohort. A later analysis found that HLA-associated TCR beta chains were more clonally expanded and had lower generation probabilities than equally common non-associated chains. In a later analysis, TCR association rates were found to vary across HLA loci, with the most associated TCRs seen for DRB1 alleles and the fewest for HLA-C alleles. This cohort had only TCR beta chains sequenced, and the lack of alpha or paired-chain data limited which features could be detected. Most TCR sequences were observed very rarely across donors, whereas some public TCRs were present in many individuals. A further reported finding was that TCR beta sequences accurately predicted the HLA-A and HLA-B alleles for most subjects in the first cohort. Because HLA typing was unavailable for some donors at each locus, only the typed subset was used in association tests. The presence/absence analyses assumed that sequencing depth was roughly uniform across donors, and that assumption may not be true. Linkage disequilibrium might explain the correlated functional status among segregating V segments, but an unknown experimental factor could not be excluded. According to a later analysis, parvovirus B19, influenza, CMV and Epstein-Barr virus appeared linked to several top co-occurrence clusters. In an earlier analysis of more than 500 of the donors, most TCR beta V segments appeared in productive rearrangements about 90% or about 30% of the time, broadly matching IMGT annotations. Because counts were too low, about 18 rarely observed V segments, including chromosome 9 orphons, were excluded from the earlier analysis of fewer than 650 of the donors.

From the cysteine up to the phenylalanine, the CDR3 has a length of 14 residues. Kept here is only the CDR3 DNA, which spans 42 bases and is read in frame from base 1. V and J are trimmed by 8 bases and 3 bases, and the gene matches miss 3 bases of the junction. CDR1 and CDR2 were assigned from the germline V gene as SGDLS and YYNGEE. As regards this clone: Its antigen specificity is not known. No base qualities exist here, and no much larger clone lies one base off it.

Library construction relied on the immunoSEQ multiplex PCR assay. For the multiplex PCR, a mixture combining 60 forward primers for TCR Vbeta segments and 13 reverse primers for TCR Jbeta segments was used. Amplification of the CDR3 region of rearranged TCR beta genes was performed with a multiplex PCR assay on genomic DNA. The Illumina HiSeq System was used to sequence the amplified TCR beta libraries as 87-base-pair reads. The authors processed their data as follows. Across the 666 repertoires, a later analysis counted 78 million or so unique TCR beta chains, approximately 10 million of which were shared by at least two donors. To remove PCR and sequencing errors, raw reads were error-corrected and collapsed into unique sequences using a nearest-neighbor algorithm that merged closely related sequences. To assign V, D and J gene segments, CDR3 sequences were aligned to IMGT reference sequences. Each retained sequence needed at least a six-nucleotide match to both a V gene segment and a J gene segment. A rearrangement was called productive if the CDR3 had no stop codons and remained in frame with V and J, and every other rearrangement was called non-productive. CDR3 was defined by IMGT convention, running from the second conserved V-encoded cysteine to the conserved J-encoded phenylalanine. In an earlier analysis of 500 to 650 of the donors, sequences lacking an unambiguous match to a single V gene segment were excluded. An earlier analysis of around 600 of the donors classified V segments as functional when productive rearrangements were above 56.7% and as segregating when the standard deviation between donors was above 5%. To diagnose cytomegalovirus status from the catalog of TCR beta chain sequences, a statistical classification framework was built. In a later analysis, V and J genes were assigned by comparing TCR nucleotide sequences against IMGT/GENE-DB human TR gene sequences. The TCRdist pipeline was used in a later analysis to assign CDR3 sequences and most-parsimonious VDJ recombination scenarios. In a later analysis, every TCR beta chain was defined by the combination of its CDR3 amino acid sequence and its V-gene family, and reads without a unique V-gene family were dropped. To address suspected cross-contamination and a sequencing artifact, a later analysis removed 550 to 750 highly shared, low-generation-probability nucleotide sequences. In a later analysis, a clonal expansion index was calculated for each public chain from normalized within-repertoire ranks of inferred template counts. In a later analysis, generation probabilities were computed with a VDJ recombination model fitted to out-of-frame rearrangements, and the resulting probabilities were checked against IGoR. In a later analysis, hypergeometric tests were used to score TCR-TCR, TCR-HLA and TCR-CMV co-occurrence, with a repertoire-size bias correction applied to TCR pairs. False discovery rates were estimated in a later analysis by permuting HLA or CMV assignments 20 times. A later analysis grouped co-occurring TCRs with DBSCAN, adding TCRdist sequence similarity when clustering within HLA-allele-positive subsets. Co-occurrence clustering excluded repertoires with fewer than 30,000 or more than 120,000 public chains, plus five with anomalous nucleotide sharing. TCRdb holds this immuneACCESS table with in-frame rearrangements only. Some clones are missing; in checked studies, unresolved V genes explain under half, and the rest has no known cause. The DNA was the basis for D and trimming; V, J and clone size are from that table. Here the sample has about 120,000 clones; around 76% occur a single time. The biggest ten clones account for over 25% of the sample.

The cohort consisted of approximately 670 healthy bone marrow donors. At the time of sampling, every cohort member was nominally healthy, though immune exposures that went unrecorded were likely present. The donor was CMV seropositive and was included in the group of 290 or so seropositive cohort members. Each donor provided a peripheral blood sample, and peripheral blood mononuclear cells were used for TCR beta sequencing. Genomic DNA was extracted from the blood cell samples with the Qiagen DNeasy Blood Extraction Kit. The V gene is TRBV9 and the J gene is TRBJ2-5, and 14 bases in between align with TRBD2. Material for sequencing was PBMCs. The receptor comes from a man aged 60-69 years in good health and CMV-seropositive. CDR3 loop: CASGGLAGEETQYF. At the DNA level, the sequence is TGTGCCAGTGGGGGACTAGCGGGAGAAGAGACCCAGTACTTC.